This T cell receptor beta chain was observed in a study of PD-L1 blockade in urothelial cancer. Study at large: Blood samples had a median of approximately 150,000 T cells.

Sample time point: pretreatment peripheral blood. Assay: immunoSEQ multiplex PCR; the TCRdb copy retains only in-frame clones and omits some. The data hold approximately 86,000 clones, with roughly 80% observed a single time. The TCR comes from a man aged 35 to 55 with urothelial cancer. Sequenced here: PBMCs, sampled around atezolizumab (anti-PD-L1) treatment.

The CDR3 loop is CATSSGEQLPASEETQYF. CDR3 coding DNA: TGTGCCACGTCGAGTGGCGAACAGTTACCGGCGTCGGAAGAGACCCAGTACTTC. The chain links TRBV28 to TRBJ2-5; the D is unclear. The V end was cut by 10 bases, the J end by 3 bases, with 30 bases between. From germline, CDR1 is MDHEN and CDR2 SYDVKM. The CDR3 spans 18 residues. Combining the CDR3 with reference TRBV28 and TRBJ2-5 gives the whole variable domain DVKVTQSSRYLVKRTGEKVFLECVQDMDHENMFWYRQDPGLGLRLIYFSYDVKMKEKGDIPEGYSVSREKKERFSLILESASTNQTSMYLCATSSGEQLPASEETQYFGPGTRLLVL.